The clone carrying this T cell receptor beta chain has just a few counts. The entry originates in a study of naive and memory T cell subsets. This CDR3 contains 20 residues. The trim removed 3 bases at V and 7 bases at J, leaving 18 bases unmatched. Two oligonucleotides, mixed equimolar, formed the beta constant-region primer covering TRBC1 and TRBC2. Nested alpha and beta constant-region primers with the SP2 primer drove four PCR rounds on ligated cDNA. TCRdb fed the UMI-ligation and nested PCR reads into MiXCR, producing one record per CDR3 protein. Of 130,000 to 150,000 distinct CDR3 sequences in the sample, about a sixth were seen once.

Sequenced input: naive CD4+ T cells from blood. This TCR came from a human donor in good health. This sequence joins TRBV12-3 or TRBV12-4 and TRBJ2-4; the match to TRBD2 covers 13 bases. The CDR3 region has the DNA TGTGCCAGCAGTTTTAATCTACGTGGACTAGCGGGAGTACGTAGGAACATTCAGTACTTC. As protein: CASSFNLRGLAGVRRNIQYF.